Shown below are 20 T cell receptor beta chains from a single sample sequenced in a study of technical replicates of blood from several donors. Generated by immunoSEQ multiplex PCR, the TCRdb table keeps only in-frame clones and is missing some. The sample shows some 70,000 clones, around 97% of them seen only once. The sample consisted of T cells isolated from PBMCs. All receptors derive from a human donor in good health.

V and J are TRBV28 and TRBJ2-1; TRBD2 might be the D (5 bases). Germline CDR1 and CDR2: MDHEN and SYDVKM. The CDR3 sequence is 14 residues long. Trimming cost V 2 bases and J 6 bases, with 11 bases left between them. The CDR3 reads CASSLRGKGNEQFF. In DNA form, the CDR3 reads TGTGCCAGCAGTTTACGGGGAAAGGGCAATGAGCAGTTCTTC.

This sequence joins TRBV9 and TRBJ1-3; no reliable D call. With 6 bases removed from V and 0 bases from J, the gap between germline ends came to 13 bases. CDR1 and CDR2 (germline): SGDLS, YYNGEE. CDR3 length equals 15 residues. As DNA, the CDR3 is TGTGCCAGCACCTCGCTATACGGCTCTGGAAACACCATATATTTT. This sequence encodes CASTSLYGSGNTIYF.

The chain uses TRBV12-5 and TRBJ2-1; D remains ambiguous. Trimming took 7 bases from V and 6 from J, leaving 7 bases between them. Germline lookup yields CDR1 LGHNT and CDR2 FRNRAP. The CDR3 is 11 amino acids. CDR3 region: CASVSTNEQFF. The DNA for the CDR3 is TGTGCTAGTGTTAGCACCAATGAGCAGTTCTTC.

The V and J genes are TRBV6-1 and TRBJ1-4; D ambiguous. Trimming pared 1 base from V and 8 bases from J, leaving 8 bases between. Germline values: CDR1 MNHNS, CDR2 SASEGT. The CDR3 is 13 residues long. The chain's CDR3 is CASSEEEGEKLFF. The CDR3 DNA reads TGTGCCAGCAGTGAAGAGGAGGGAGAAAAACTGTTTTTT.

CDR3 protein: CASSKRPTGGATVPGELFF. The CDR3 DNA reads as TGTGCCAGTAGTAAACGACCGACAGGGGGCGCGACTGTGCCCGGGGAGCTGTTTTTT. The chain employs TRBV19 and TRBJ2-2, with TRBD1 identical over 10 bases. The CDR3 extends over 19 amino acids. Trimming at V came to 4 bases and at J to 6 bases, leaving 17 bases not matched to a gene. Germline CDR1 reads LNHDA; CDR2 reads SQIVND (reference sequence).

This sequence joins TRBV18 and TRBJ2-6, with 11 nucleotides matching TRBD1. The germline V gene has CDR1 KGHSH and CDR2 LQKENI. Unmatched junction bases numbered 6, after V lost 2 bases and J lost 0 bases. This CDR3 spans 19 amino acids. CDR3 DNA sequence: TGTGCCAGCTCACCATCGGGACAGGGGGGTCTCTCTGGGGCCAACGTCCTGACTTTC. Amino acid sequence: CASSPSGQGGLSGANVLTF.

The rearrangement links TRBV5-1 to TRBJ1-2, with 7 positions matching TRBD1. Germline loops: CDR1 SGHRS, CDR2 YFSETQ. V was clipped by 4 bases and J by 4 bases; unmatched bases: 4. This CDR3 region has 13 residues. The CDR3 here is CASSQGQTYGYTF. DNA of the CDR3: TGCGCCAGCAGCCAGGGACAGACCTATGGCTACACCTTC.

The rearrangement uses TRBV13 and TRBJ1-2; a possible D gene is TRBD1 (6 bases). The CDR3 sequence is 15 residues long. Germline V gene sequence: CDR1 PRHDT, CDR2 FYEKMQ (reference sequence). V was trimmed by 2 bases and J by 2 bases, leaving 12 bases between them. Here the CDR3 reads CASSLKGHANYGYTF. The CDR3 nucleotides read TGTGCCAGCAGCTTAAAGGGACACGCAAACTATGGCTACACCTTC.

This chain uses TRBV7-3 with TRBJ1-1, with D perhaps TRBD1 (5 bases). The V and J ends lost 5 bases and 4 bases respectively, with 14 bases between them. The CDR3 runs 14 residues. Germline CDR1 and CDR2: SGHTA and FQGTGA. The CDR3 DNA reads TGTGCCAGCAGCCCCGAGGACATTCCCACTGAAGCTTTCTTT. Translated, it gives CASSPEDIPTEAFF.

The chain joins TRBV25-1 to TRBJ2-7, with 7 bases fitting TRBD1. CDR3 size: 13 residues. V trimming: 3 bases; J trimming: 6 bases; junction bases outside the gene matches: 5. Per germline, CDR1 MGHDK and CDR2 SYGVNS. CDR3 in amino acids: CASSDYGQAEQYF. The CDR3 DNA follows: TGTGCCAGCAGTGATTACGGACAGGCCGAGCAGTACTTC.

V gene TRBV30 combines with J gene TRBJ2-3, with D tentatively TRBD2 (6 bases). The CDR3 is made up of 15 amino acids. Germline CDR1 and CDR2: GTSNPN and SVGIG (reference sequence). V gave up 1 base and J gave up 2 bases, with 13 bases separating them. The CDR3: CAWSGLVPDTDTQYF. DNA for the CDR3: TGTGCCTGGAGTGGACTAGTGCCTGACACAGATACGCAGTATTTT.

The chain's CDR3 is CASSGGDPGETQYF. The CDR3 nucleotides read TGTGCCAGCAGCGGGGGGGACCCGGGAGAGACCCAGTACTTC. The V gene is TRBV5-4, the J gene TRBJ2-5; 7 bases match TRBD2. The CDR3 has 14 residues. Per the germline V gene, CDR1 is SGHNT and CDR2 is YYREEE (reference sequence). Germline trimming cut 4 bases from V and 4 bases from J; bases unmatched to any gene: 7.

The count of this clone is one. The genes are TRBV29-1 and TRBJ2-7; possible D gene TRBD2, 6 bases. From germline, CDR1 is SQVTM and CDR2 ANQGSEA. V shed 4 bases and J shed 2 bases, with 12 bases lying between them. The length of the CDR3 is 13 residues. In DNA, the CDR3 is TGCAGCGTTGCTCCCGGGGGTCCCTACGAGCAGTACTTC. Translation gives CSVAPGGPYEQYF.

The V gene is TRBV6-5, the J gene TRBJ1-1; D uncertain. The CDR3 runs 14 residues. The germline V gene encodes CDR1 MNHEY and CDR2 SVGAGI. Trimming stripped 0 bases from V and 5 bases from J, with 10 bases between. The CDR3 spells CASSYSRGLTEAFF. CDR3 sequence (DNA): TGTGCCAGCAGTTACTCTAGAGGACTGACTGAAGCTTTCTTT.

CDR3 loop: CASRLHDGSSYNEQFF. In DNA, the CDR3 is TGTGCCAGCCGCCTTCATGACGGGAGCTCCTACAATGAGCAGTTCTTC. The chain employs TRBV28 and TRBJ2-1; tentative D call: TRBD2 (6 bases). V was shortened by 8 bases and J by 0 bases, with 17 bases between the two germline ends. Germline CDR1 is MDHEN and CDR2 is SYDVKM. The CDR3 totals 16 residues.

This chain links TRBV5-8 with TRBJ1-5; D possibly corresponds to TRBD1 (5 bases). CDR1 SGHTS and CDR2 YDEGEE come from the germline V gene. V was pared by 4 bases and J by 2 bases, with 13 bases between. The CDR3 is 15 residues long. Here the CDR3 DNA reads TGTGCCAGCAGCGACCGGAGGGGCGGCAATCAGCCCCAGCATTTT. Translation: CASSDRRGGNQPQHF. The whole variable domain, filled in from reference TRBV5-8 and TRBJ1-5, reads EAGVTQSPTHLIKTRGQQATLRCSPISGHTSVYWYQQALGLGLQFLLWYDEGEERNRGNFPPRFSGRQFPNYSSELNVNALELEDSALYLCASSDRRGGNQPQHFGDGTRLSIL.

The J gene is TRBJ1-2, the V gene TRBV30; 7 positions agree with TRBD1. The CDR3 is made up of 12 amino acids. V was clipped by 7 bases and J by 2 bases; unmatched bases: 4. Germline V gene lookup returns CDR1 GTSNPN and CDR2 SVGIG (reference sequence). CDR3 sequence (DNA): TGTGCCTCGACCAGGGGGAACTATGGCTACACCTTC. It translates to CASTRGNYGYTF.

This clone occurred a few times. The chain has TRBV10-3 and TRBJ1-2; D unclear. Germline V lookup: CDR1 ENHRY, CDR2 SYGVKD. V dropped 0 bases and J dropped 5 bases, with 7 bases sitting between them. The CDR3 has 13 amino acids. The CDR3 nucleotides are TGTGCCATCAGTGAGTCGAGCCTATATGGCTACACCTTC. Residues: CAISESSLYGYTF.

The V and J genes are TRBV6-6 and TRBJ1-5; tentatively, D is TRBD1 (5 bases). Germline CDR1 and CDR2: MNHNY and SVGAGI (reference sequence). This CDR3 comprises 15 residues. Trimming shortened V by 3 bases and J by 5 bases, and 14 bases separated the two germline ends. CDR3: CASSYAGQRDQPQHF. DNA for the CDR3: TGTGCCAGCAGTTATGCAGGGCAAAGGGATCAGCCCCAGCATTTT.

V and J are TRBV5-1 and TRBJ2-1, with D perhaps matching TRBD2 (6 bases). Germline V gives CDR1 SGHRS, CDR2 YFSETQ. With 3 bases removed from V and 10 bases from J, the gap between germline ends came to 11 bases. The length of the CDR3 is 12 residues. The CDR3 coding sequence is TGCGCCAGCAGCTGGGAGGCAGGGGAGCAGTTCTTC. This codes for CASSWEAGEQFF.